This T cell receptor beta chain stems from a study of cytomegalovirus exposure and HLA in healthy donors (TCRdb year 2017). With respect to the entire study: According to an earlier analysis of 587 of the donors, about 170 million T cells yielded roughly 100 million unique TCR beta sequences and around 280 Gb of sequence data. About 320 gigabases of sequencing data and 78 million or so unique TCR sequences were included in an early release covering around 600 HLA-typed donors. Of the 398 genotyped donors, about 84% fell in the genetic ancestry cluster associated with self-reported Caucasian donors. The study aimed to test whether signatures of past pathogen exposure could be identified by cataloging public T cell receptors. Using immunosequencing, the study profiled T cell repertoires from 500 to 800 subjects and related those repertoires to cytomegalovirus serostatus. Besides the first cohort of some 670 subjects, a separate validation cohort made up of about 120 different subjects was used. High-throughput TCR immunosequencing, statistical association of individual TCRs with disease status, and machine learning were combined to predict cytomegalovirus infection status. In a later analysis, previously published TCR beta repertoires from more than 500 donors were re-analyzed and high-resolution HLA genotyping was added so that TCR occurrence patterns could be studied. Rather than using new phenotypic data, the later analysis identified candidate immune exposures from TCR beta sequences and from how often those sequences occurred across donors. To decide whether each TCR beta V gene segment behaved as functional or pseudogenic, an earlier analysis of nearly 600 of the donors relied on high-throughput TCR beta sequencing. Donor age, sex, ethnicity and CMV serostatus were compiled alongside the repertoire data. Genome-wide SNP genotypes for about 65% of the 666 donors were used in a later genetic analysis, which treated that subset as a discovery cohort. Every repertoire in the discovery cohort had been generated on one and the same sequencing platform. Class I and class II HLA loci were covered by the typing at four-digit resolution. The number of donors typed differed by locus, with about 629-630 for A, B, C, DRB1 and DQB1, around 500 for DQA1, 600 to 610 for DPA1, and 400 to 490 for DPB1. Roughly five DR-DQ haplotypes were handled as single units for association and clustering, since linkage in the cohort was strong. On average, roughly 240,000 unique TCR beta nucleotide sequences were sequenced per donor among fewer than 500 genotyped donors of the cohort, with around 19% of those sequences being non-productive.

CDR1 is given as SGHDT and CDR2 as YYEEEE, both from the germline V gene. The V end loses 6 bases and the J end loses 1 base, and a stretch of 13 bases separates them. The CDR3 measures 15 amino acids from cysteine to phenylalanine. The kept DNA is CDR3 alone, 45 bases in frame from the first base. In this sample, this clone turned up once. Its antigen is not yet known. Nothing much larger sits one base from this clone, and base qualities are not available. The investigation overall reported the following: A further reported finding was that TCR beta sequences accurately predicted the HLA-A and HLA-B alleles for most subjects in the first cohort. Compared with equally common non-associated chains, HLA-associated TCR beta chains in a later analysis were more clonally expanded and had lower generation probabilities. A group of highly shared sequence variants was considered likely to be a technical artifact of the sequencing pipeline. A later genetic analysis reported fewer N-insertions in productive TCRs among donors in an Asian-associated ancestry cluster than the roughly 640-donor mean. According to a later analysis, most CMV-associated TCR beta chains appeared to be HLA-restricted, and the HLA associations seemed to be driven largely by CMV exposure. Linkage disequilibrium might explain the correlated functional status among segregating V segments, but an unknown experimental factor could not be ruled out. Because counts were too low, about 18 rarely observed V segments, including chromosome 9 orphons, were excluded from the earlier analysis of about 500 of the donors. The study gave a list of about 170 TCR beta chains associated with cytomegalovirus. Because some donors lacked HLA typing at each locus, the association tests relied only on the typed subset. In an earlier analysis of more than 450 of the donors, most TCR beta V segments were observed in productive rearrangements about 90% or about 30% of the time, broadly matching IMGT annotations. In vitro tests confirmed that a few of the cytomegalovirus-associated TCR beta chains recognize cytomegalovirus antigens. A later analysis found that TCR association rates varied across HLA loci, with DRB1 alleles showing the most associated TCRs and HLA-C alleles the fewest. The presence/absence analyses assumed that sequencing depth was roughly uniform across donors, and that assumption may not be true. A later analysis reported that several top co-occurrence clusters appeared linked to parvovirus B19, influenza, CMV and Epstein-Barr virus. In a later genetic analysis, a missense DCLRE1C variant was associated with V-gene and J-gene trimming of TCR beta chains, and the association was replicated in an independent cohort. At a false discovery rate of 0.05, a later analysis linked 15,000 to 20,000 TCR beta sequences to specific HLA alleles. The only immune exposure information available for the cohort was CMV serostatus. Some IMGT-functional V segments, including TRBV6-2 and TRBV6-3, could not be distinguished by the 87-base-pair reads and were therefore excluded. Only TCR beta chains were sequenced in this cohort, and the absence of alpha or paired-chain data limited detectable features. In both the original and validation cohorts, the classifier was reported to diagnose cytomegalovirus status with high specificity and sensitivity. When HLA alleles, especially DR and DQ, strongly co-occurred, TCR associations were difficult to assign to individual alleles. The authors suggested that the approach could potentially be extended to other disease states and immunological phenotypes. Most TCR sequences were seen in very few donors, while some public TCRs were found in many individuals.

The library was prepared using the immunoSEQ multiplex PCR assay. A mixture of 60 forward primers for TCR Vbeta segments and 13 reverse primers for TCR Jbeta segments was used in the multiplex PCR. Amplification of the CDR3 region of rearranged TCR beta genes was performed with a multiplex PCR assay on genomic DNA. The Illumina HiSeq System was used to sequence the amplified TCR beta libraries as 87-base-pair reads. The paper's data handling went like this. Across the 500 to 700 repertoires, a later analysis counted approximately 75 million unique TCR beta chains, some 11 million of which were shared by at least two donors. Raw reads were error-corrected and collapsed into unique sequences with a nearest-neighbor algorithm that merged closely related sequences to remove PCR and sequencing errors. Alignment of CDR3 sequences to IMGT reference sequences was used to assign V, D and J gene segments. For a sequence to be retained, a match of at least six nucleotides to both a V gene segment and a J gene segment was required. Rearrangements were classified as productive when the CDR3 lacked stop codons and remained in frame with V and J, and all other rearrangements were classified as non-productive. CDR3 was defined according to IMGT convention as the region running from the second conserved V-encoded cysteine to the conserved J-encoded phenylalanine. The earlier analysis of fewer than 750 of the donors excluded sequences that lacked an unambiguous match to a single V gene segment. An earlier analysis of 500 to 700 of the donors classified V segments as functional when productive rearrangements were above 56.7% and as segregating when the standard deviation between donors was above 5%. To diagnose cytomegalovirus status from the catalog of TCR beta chain sequences, a statistical classification framework was built. In a later analysis, TCR nucleotide sequences were compared against IMGT/GENE-DB human TR gene sequences so that V and J genes could be assigned. In a later analysis, CDR3 sequences and most-parsimonious VDJ recombination scenarios were assigned using the TCRdist pipeline. In a later analysis, every TCR beta chain was defined by the combination of its CDR3 amino acid sequence and its V-gene family, and reads without a unique V-gene family were dropped. In a later analysis, 450 to 600 highly shared, low-generation-probability nucleotide sequences were removed to address suspected cross-contamination and a sequencing artifact. In a later analysis, a clonal expansion index for each public chain was calculated from normalized within-repertoire ranks of inferred template counts. In a later analysis, generation probabilities were computed with a VDJ recombination model fitted to out-of-frame rearrangements, and the resulting probabilities were checked against IGoR. In a later analysis, hypergeometric tests were used to score TCR-TCR, TCR-HLA and TCR-CMV co-occurrence, with a repertoire-size bias correction applied to TCR pairs. False discovery rates were estimated in a later analysis by permuting HLA or CMV assignments 20 times. In a later analysis, co-occurring TCRs were grouped using DBSCAN, and TCRdist sequence similarity was added for clustering within HLA-allele-positive subsets. Repertoires with fewer than 30,000 or more than 120,000 public chains, plus five repertoires with anomalous nucleotide sharing, were excluded from co-occurrence clustering. Drawn from immuneACCESS, this table holds only the in-frame rearrangements with V and J called that TCRdb kept. Clones are partly lost; checked studies trace under half to an unresolved V gene and leave the rest unexplained. V and J calls and clone size follow that table, whereas D and trimming were derived from the DNA. This sample gives roughly 150,000 clones in total; over 60% of them show up just once. The ten largest clonotypes hold approximately 2% of the sample.

The cohort consisted of 600 to 700 healthy bone marrow donors. Cohort members were all nominally healthy when sampled, although unrecorded immune exposures were likely present. The donor tested CMV seronegative, placing the donor among the roughly 350 seronegative members of the cohort. A peripheral blood sample was collected from each donor, and TCR beta sequencing was performed on peripheral blood mononuclear cells. The Qiagen DNeasy Blood Extraction Kit was used to extract genomic DNA from the blood cell samples. Sequencing was performed on PBMCs. The V gene is TRBV5-6 and the J gene is TRBJ1-4, with a weak D call of TRBD1 (5 bases match). The clonotype comes from a man aged 35 to 55 in good health and CMV-seronegative. The CDR3 is CASTEAGGTNEKLFF. The DNA reads as follows: TGTGCCAGCACCGAGGCGGGGGGAACTAATGAAAAACTGTTTTTT.